The present T cell receptor (beta chain) was sequenced within a study of T cell responses to AZD1222 COVID-19 vaccine. The assay was immunoSEQ multiplex PCR, and TCRdb's table has in-frame clones only and misses some. The sample includes around 97,000 clones, 90% of them seen just once. For this clone: Its cognate antigen is unknown.

Study findings and constraints: Most donors were white British and more were female, and clonal diversity was possibly underestimated.

There are 15 residues in the CDR3. Germline assignment: CDR1 SNHLY and CDR2 FYNNEI. With 7 bases removed from V and 0 bases from J, the gap between germline ends came to 16 bases. The gene calls are TRBV2 and TRBJ2-7, with TRBD2 as a possible D gene (7 bases). The source was peripheral blood, collected on day 0 of AZD1222 vaccination. The sequence derives from an adult in good health. The CDR3 region has the DNA TGTGCCAGCATGGCGGGGGCCCACAGCTCCTACGAGCAGTACTTC. It yields the protein CASMAGAHSSYEQYF.